The T cell receptor (beta chain) described here comes from a study of OX40 agonist ivuxolimab in advanced cancers. Study as a whole: The drug used for patients, ivuxolimab, was an agonistic anti-OX40 (CD134) antibody. A partial response was reached by three patients: one with hepatocellular carcinoma and two with cutaneous melanoma. Study-level results: People who partly responded at 0.1-3.0 mg/kg had some of the least clonal expansion seen. CD8+ T cells were the subset that, on average, had more expanded clones than CD4+.

The V gene's germline CDR1 is SSHAT and CDR2 FNYEAQ (reference sequence). The CDR3 totals 15 residues. Profiled with immunoSEQ multiplex PCR; TCRdb holds only in-frame clones, not every one. The sample lists about 49,000 clones, about 85% occurring once. As regards this clone: As yet, its antigen is unknown. The germline gene is not matched at one end of the junction; a read error may be the cause.

This sequence was found in an adult with an advanced solid tumor such as melanoma, head and neck, liver or kidney cancer. The material sequenced was CD4+ or CD8+ T cells sorted from blood, taken in a trial of the OX40 agonist ivuxolimab. The rearrangement joins TRBV7-7 to TRBJ2-2, with 12 bases identical to TRBD2. CDR3 sequence: CASSLAGGPPGELFF. The CDR3, as DNA: TGTGCCAGCAGCCTAGCGGGGGGGCCCCCCGGGGAGCTGTTTTTT.